This T cell receptor beta chain was documented in a study of T cells in Graves' hyperthyroidism and ophthalmopathy. Whole-study findings and limits: Blood shared most expanded thyroid clonotypes above 0.001.

Of note for this clonotype: Its antigen is unidentified.

Amplified TCR beta CDR3 regions came from RNA transcripts. A first-round RT-PCR of the TCR CDR3 used the HTBI primer set. TCRdb processed the multiplex PCR reads anew with MiXCR; each CDR3 protein has one entry. The sample contains more than 600,000 distinct CDR3 sequences, about 16% of which appear only once. Patients between 18 and 65 years old had hyperthyroidism, newly diagnosed and lasting under 2 months. It was less than 13 ml of fresh peripheral blood that supplied the PBMCs. This clonotype was obtained from a man aged 18-30 years with Graves' hyperthyroidism. Source material: blood.

CDR3: CASSYSGGGAQYF. The CDR3 coding sequence is TGCGCCAGCAGCTACTCGGGAGGGGGGGCCCAGTACTTC. The rearrangement links TRBV4-3 to TRBJ2-5; 8 bases are shared with TRBD2. The CDR3 length is 13 residues. The germline V gene encodes CDR1 LGHNA and CDR2 YSLEER. V lost 5 bases and J lost 9; bases outside the gene matches: 8.